Presented here are 5 T cell receptor beta chains from one specimen sequenced in a study of blood T cell repertoires in COVID-19. Profiled with immunoSEQ multiplex PCR; TCRdb holds only in-frame clones, not every one. The table has more than 250,000 clones, approximately 88% seen once. The sequenced sample consisted of PBMCs or T cells enriched from blood (not recorded which). These receptors were collected from a woman aged 40 to 50 with acute COVID-19.

The chain uses TRBV9 and TRBJ1-2; TRBD1 matches 8 bases. In germline, CDR1 is SGDLS, CDR2 YYNGEE. With V trimmed by 0 bases and J by 8 bases, 9 bases remained unmatched. There are 15 residues in the CDR3. The CDR3, as DNA: TGTGCCAGCAGCGTAGGGACAGGGCTAAGTATAGGCTACACCTTC. Translation gives CASSVGTGLSIGYTF.

The rearrangement uses TRBV19 and TRBJ2-5; D possibly corresponds to TRBD2 (8 bases). The CDR3 totals 17 residues. V lost 5 bases to trimming and J lost 5 bases, with 24 bases between them. In germline, CDR1 is LNHDA, CDR2 SQIVND (reference sequence). CDR3 DNA sequence: TGTGCCAGTAGTTTGGATAGCGGGACAGCTAACGGCGAGACCCAGTACTTC. As protein: CASSLDSGTANGETQYF.

Only a few counts were recorded for this clone. The chain couples TRBV5-4 to TRBJ2-2; TRBD1 matches 7 bases. Germline CDR1 is SGHNT and CDR2 is YYREEE (reference sequence). The CDR3 sequence is 14 residues long. Losses at the gene ends were 6 bases for V and 0 bases for J; bases not matched to a gene: 2. The CDR3 DNA is TGTGCCAGCAATCAGGGGGCGAACACCGGGGAGCTGTTTTTT. This codes for CASNQGANTGELFF.

The chain joins TRBV30 to TRBJ1-4; TRBD1 matches 8 bases. The trim removed 4 bases at V and 4 bases at J, leaving 8 bases unmatched. CDR3 length: 15 residues. The germline CDR1 and CDR2 sequences are GTSNPN and SVGIG (reference sequence). CDR3 amino acids: CAWTVKTGVNEKLFF. Here the CDR3 DNA reads TGTGCCTGGACTGTCAAGACAGGGGTTAATGAAAAACTGTTTTTT.

The sample holds one count of this clone. The V gene is TRBV7-2, the J gene TRBJ2-5; weak D call: TRBD2 (6 bases). Germline V gene sequence: CDR1 SGHTA, CDR2 FQGNSA. Trimming pared 0 bases from V and 1 base from J, leaving 6 bases between. The CDR3 has 14 amino acids. As DNA, the CDR3 is TGTGCCAGCAGCTTAGCACTAGCCCAAGAGACCCAGTACTTC. Translation: CASSLALAQETQYF.